These 10 T cell receptor beta chains originate from one sample sequenced in a study of human thymus T cells. The table came from immunoSEQ multiplex PCR; TCRdb's copy has only in-frame clones and leaves some out. The data show tens of thousands of clones, with 85% to 95% seen just once and roughly 0.12% held by the top ten. Material: blood. All receptors come from a boy under three years old with a congenital heart defect but otherwise immunologically healthy.

J is TRBJ2-7 and V is TRBV5-4; 7 nucleotides line up with TRBD1. The trim removed 0 bases at V and 4 bases at J, leaving 7 bases unmatched. Looked up from germline, CDR1 is SGHNT and CDR2 is YYREEE (reference sequence). The CDR3 consists of 15 residues. The CDR3 is CASSLVRQGEYEQYF. The DNA for the CDR3 is TGTGCCAGCAGCTTGGTCCGACAGGGCGAGTACGAGCAGTACTTC.

The chain links TRBV30 to TRBJ2-7; D not resolved. The CDR3 totals 14 residues. Germline V gives CDR1 GTSNPN, CDR2 SVGIG (reference sequence). V was cut by 0 bases and J by 0 bases, with 9 bases left in between. The CDR3 is CAWSVASISYEQYF. In nucleotides, the CDR3 is TGTGCCTGGAGTGTAGCCAGTATCTCCTACGAGCAGTACTTC.

V and J are TRBV6-5 and TRBJ2-1; perhaps TRBD1 as D (8 bases). Germline V CDR1 and CDR2: MNHEY, SVGAGI. This CDR3 contains 15 residues. V dropped 1 base and J dropped 10 bases, with 17 bases sitting between them. The CDR3 DNA follows: TGTGCCAGCAGTTACTTCCTGACAGGGGAGGGCGAGCAGTTCTTC. The encoded protein is CASSYFLTGEGEQFF.

This clone was picked up one time. The chain has TRBV5-8 and TRBJ2-5, with TRBD1 matching 8 bases. CDR3 length equals 14 residues. Germline lookup yields CDR1 SGHTS and CDR2 YDEGEE. J lost 1 base, V lost 4 bases, and 3 bases had no gene match. CDR3 sequence: CASSPGQGQETQYF. In DNA form, the CDR3 reads TGTGCCAGCAGCCCCGGACAGGGCCAAGAGACCCAGTACTTC.

The rearrangement links TRBV5-1 to TRBJ2-5; 11 bases agree with TRBD2. Germline V gene data show CDR1 as SGHRS and CDR2 as YFSETQ. The CDR3 covers 15 residues. V shed 3 bases, J shed 5 bases, and the junction held 6 bases outside the gene matches. The CDR3 loop reads CASSSLAGGPETQYF. CDR3 sequence (DNA): TGCGCCAGCAGCTCCTTAGCGGGGGGGCCCGAGACCCAGTACTTC.

This sequence joins TRBV28 and TRBJ1-2; D may be TRBD1 (5 bases). This CDR3 region has 13 residues. Germline assignment: CDR1 MDHEN and CDR2 SYDVKM. The germline V and J ends were trimmed by 5 bases and 4 bases, with 11 bases remaining between them. CDR3 region: CASSAGRLYGYTF. In DNA, the CDR3 is TGTGCCAGCAGTGCGGGACGCCTCTATGGCTACACCTTC.

The rearrangement uses TRBV19 and TRBJ1-2; possible D gene TRBD1, 5 bases. The CDR3 totals 15 residues. Trimming pared 2 bases from V and 2 bases from J, leaving 12 bases between. Germline V gives CDR1 LNHDA, CDR2 SQIVND (reference sequence). CDR3 in amino acids: CASSITAGHNYGYTF. The CDR3 nucleotides are TGTGCCAGTAGTATAACTGCGGGGCACAACTATGGCTACACCTTC.

The chain is built from TRBV7-2 and TRBJ2-5; D unclear. V was pared by 2 bases and J by 1 base, with 17 bases between. CDR1 is SGHTA, CDR2 FQGNSA, per germline. This CDR3 comprises 17 residues. This CDR3 is CASSLYPPGRVQETQYF. DNA for the CDR3: TGTGCCAGCAGCTTATACCCCCCCGGAAGGGTCCAAGAGACCCAGTACTTC.

This sequence joins TRBV2 and TRBJ2-7; the D is unclear. Germline V gene sequence: CDR1 SNHLY, CDR2 FYNNEI. Trimming shortened V by 3 bases and J by 5 bases, and 14 bases separated the two germline ends. The CDR3 is 14 amino acids. This CDR3 reads CASSEGSLFDEQYF. CDR3 nucleotide sequence: TGTGCCAGCAGTGAGGGTTCACTCTTTGACGAGCAGTACTTC. The full variable domain, completed using reference TRBV2 and TRBJ2-7, is EPEVTQTPSHQVTQMGQEVILRCVPISNHLYFYWYRQILGQKVEFLVSFYNNEISEKSEIFDDQFSVERPDGSNFTLKIRSTKLEDSAMYFCASSEGSLFDEQYFGPGTRLTVT.

This chain connects TRBV7-9 to TRBJ1-3; the match to TRBD1 covers 10 bases. CDR1 SEHNR and CDR2 FQNEAQ come from the germline V gene (reference sequence). Trimming took 5 bases from V and 4 from J; bases not matched to a gene: 8. This CDR3 has 16 amino acids. This CDR3 reads CASSLLDRGPGNTIYF. The DNA for the CDR3 is TGTGCCAGCAGCCTACTAGACAGGGGGCCGGGAAACACCATATATTTT.